This TCR beta chain was identified in a study of blood T cell repertoires in COVID-19. Study-level information: Acute-phase and convalescent COVID-19 samples originated in the United States, Italy and Spain. From T cells, B-cell-depleted T cells, or PBMCs came the material, which was cDNA or gDNA.

Original processing notes: Amplification of reference gene primers provided the estimated nucleated cell counts. Clones were sequenced by immunoSEQ multiplex PCR, and TCRdb holds only the in-frame ones, with some missing. V, J and clone size are those of that table, while D and trimming were read from the DNA. The sample lists 250,000 to 350,000 clones, under 90% seen once, with 0.94% in the top ten. The V and J ends lost 6 bases and 4 bases respectively, with 12 bases between them. Germline V lookup: CDR1 MNHEY, CDR2 SVGAGI. CDR3 length equals 13 residues. Specimen: peripheral blood. The chain carries TRBV6-5 and TRBJ1-1; D not resolved. This receptor was identified in a woman aged 40 to 50 who had recovered from COVID-19. The CDR3 DNA is TGTGCCAGCAGCCCCGCCCTAGCCACTGAAGCTTTCTTT. Its translation is CASSPALATEAFF.